A single sample is the source of the 21 T cell receptor beta chains below, sequenced in a study of beta chain features in type 1 diabetes (dated by TCRdb to between 2017 and 2018). Receptor amplification or capture employed the immunoSEQ multiplex PCR assay. All of the isolated RNA was reverse transcribed with the High Capacity cDNA Reverse Transcription Kit, so expressed TCRB transcripts were sequenced. The clones in this table, taken by TCRdb from immuneACCESS, are in-frame only. Not every clone is retained; where verified, under half of the shortfall comes from an unresolved V gene, and the cause of the rest is unknown. The sample records around 500,000 clones, about an eighth of which are singletons. Approximately 0.05% of the sample comes from the top ten. The sequenced material came from naive CD4+ T cells from blood. This sample's cell subset or site label indicates: true naive CD4+ T cells. Receptor source: a woman aged 18-29 years in good health.

The V call is TRBV29-1, the J call TRBJ1-1, with a possible D match to TRBD1 (5 bases). The CDR3 extends over 12 amino acids. Germline V CDR1 and CDR2: SQVTM, ANQGSEA. Trimming stripped 7 bases from V and 6 bases from J, with 15 bases between. Here the CDR3 reads CSGGGGTAEAFF. As DNA, the CDR3 is TGCAGCGGAGGAGGAGGGACCGCTGAAGCTTTCTTT. Combining the CDR3 with reference TRBV29-1 and TRBJ1-1 gives the whole variable domain SAVISQKPSRDICQRGTSLTIQCQVDSQVTMMFWYRQQPGQSLTLIATANQGSEATYESGFVIDKFPISRPNLTFSTLTVSNMSPEDSSIYLCSGGGGTAEAFFGQGTRLTVV.

The rearrangement joins TRBV7-6 to TRBJ2-1; TRBD2 agrees at 11 bases. J was trimmed by 11 bases and V by 1 base; bases with no gene match: 4. This CDR3 region has 14 residues. The germline V gene has CDR1 SGHVS and CDR2 FNYEAQ. CDR3 DNA sequence: TGTGCCAGCAGCTTAGGCGGGACTAGCGGAAAGCAGTTCTTC. This translates into CASSLGGTSGKQFF.

There are a few counts of this clone. CDR3 protein: CASSEATYENYGYTF. CDR3 bases: TGTGCCAGCAGTGAGGCTACCTACGAGAACTATGGCTACACCTTC. The chain is built from TRBV25-1 and TRBJ1-2; D not resolved. CDR3 size: 15 residues. V was trimmed by 3 bases and J by 2 bases, leaving 13 bases between them. Germline V lookup: CDR1 MGHDK, CDR2 SYGVNS.

CDR3 amino acids: CASSQVEIEKLFF. CDR3 nucleotide sequence: TGCGCCAGCAGCCAGGTGGAAATTGAAAAACTGTTTTTT. This chain connects TRBV4-1 to TRBJ1-4; D call uncertain. Trimming cost V 3 bases and J 7 bases, with 9 bases left between them. This CDR3 region has 13 residues. CDR1 is MGHRA, CDR2 YSYEKL, per germline.

This clone has a handful of counts. The gene calls are TRBV4-3 and TRBJ2-3; D unresolved. Trimming cost V 4 bases and J 0 bases, with 14 bases left between them. This CDR3 comprises 16 residues. Germline V gene sequence: CDR1 LGHNA, CDR2 YSLEER. The chain's CDR3 is CASSLWGRGSTDTQYF. As DNA, the CDR3 is TGCGCCAGCAGCCTTTGGGGTCGAGGTAGCACAGATACGCAGTATTTT.

This clone has only a few counts. The chain recombines TRBV2 with TRBJ2-3; 10 bases map to TRBD1. The CDR3 is 20 residues long. The ends lost 6 bases at V and 2 bases at J; junction bases unmatched: 20. In germline, CDR1 is SNHLY, CDR2 FYNNEI. CDR3: CASRRLGQGYRQWVTDTQYF. CDR3 coding DNA: TGTGCCAGCAGGAGGCTGGGACAGGGGTACCGTCAGTGGGTCACAGATACGCAGTATTTT. The full variable domain, in which reference TRBV2 and TRBJ2-3 provide the parts outside the CDR3, is EPEVTQTPSHQVTQMGQEVILRCVPISNHLYFYWYRQILGQKVEFLVSFYNNEISEKSEIFDDQFSVERPDGSNFTLKIRSTKLEDSAMYFCASRRLGQGYRQWVTDTQYFGPGTRLTVL.

This clone has just a few counts. This chain joins TRBV4-1 and TRBJ2-5; 12 bases match TRBD2. Trimming took 0 bases from V and 6 from J; bases not matched to a gene: 8. CDR1 and CDR2 (germline): MGHRA, YSYEKL. This CDR3 contains 17 residues. This chain's CDR3 is CASSQDSGLAGRKTQYF. The CDR3 DNA reads as TGCGCCAGCAGCCAAGACAGCGGACTAGCGGGGAGAAAGACCCAGTACTTC.

A few counts support this clone. The chain employs TRBV5-1 and TRBJ2-4; D is unclear. V shed 0 bases and J shed 3 bases, with 7 bases lying between them. The V gene's germline CDR1 is SGHRS and CDR2 YFSETQ. The CDR3 is made up of 14 amino acids. This chain's CDR3 is CASSLEGSKNIQYF. CDR3 DNA sequence: TGCGCCAGCAGCTTGGAGGGCAGCAAAAACATTCAGTACTTC. The variable domain in full, completed from reference TRBV5-1 and TRBJ2-4, reads KAGVTQTPRYLIKTRGQQVTLSCSPISGHRSVSWYQQTPGQGLQFLFEYFSETQRNKGNFPGRFSGRQFSNSRSEMNVSTLELGDSALYLCASSLEGSKNIQYFGAGTRLSVL.

This CDR3 reads CASSHPRGTGELFF. The CDR3 DNA sequence: TGCGCCAGCAGCCACCCGCGGGGGACCGGGGAGCTGTTTTTT. The chain combines TRBV4-1 with TRBJ2-2, with 7 positions matching TRBD2. Per the germline V gene, CDR1 is MGHRA and CDR2 is YSYEKL. The CDR3 sequence is 14 residues long. Trimming took 3 bases from V and 5 from J; bases not matched to a gene: 3.

There are a few counts of this clone. The chain recombines TRBV5-1 with TRBJ2-7; TRBD1 agrees at 7 bases. CDR1 is SGHRS, CDR2 YFSETQ, per germline. V lost 3 bases to trimming and J lost 3 bases; unmatched junction nucleotides: 12. There are 16 residues in the CDR3. CDR3 bases: TGCGCCAGCAGCTGCCGAGACCGGGACAGCTTCTACGAGCAGTACGTC. Translating it yields CASSCRDRDSFYEQYV.

Only a few counts were recorded for this clone. The chain combines TRBV28 with TRBJ1-5; 8 nucleotides align to TRBD1. The CDR3 covers 14 residues. Trimming took 6 bases from V and 5 from J; bases not matched to a gene: 6. From germline, CDR1 is MDHEN and CDR2 SYDVKM. CDR3 protein: CASRSDRGYQPQHF. The CDR3 DNA reads as TGTGCCAGCAGATCAGACAGGGGTTATCAGCCCCAGCATTTT.

This clone came up a few times. The chain joins TRBV6-1 to TRBJ1-6, with D maybe TRBD1 (6 bases). CDR3 size: 15 residues. Trimming cost V 3 bases and J 1 base, with 7 bases left between them. The germline V gene encodes CDR1 MNHNS and CDR2 SASEGT. In nucleotides, the CDR3 is TGTGCCAGCAGTGACAGGGGATCCTATAATTCACCCCTCCACTTT. Translation gives CASSDRGSYNSPLHF.

Remarks on this clone: The same CDR3 arises from other DNA sequences in this sample as well. CDR3 sequence (DNA): TGTGCCAGCAGCCTTCAGGGGAGCACAGATACGCAGTATTTT. This codes for CASSLQGSTDTQYF. The chain is built from TRBV7-2 and TRBJ2-3, with D possibly matching TRBD1 (6 bases). CDR3 size: 14 residues. With 5 bases removed from V and 0 bases from J, the gap between germline ends came to 9 bases. Germline assignment: CDR1 SGHTA and CDR2 FQGNSA.

A few counts support this clone. This sequence joins TRBV9 and TRBJ2-1, with a weak D call TRBD2 (6 bases). The CDR3 has 15 residues. The germline gives CDR1 SGDLS, CDR2 YYNGEE. Deletions cut 2 bases from V and 9 bases from J, with 18 bases between. This CDR3 reads CASSVSGTQLGEQFF. CDR3 DNA: TGTGCCAGCAGCGTCTCAGGGACTCAATTGGGTGAGCAGTTCTTC.

CDR3 bases: TGTGCCAGCAGCCCGTCAAGGGTCTACAATGAGCAGTTCTTC. It translates to CASSPSRVYNEQFF. V usage is TRBV7-2 and J usage is TRBJ2-1; D ambiguous. V gave up 5 bases and J gave up 3 bases, with 11 bases separating them. The CDR3 has 14 amino acids. Germline loops: CDR1 SGHTA, CDR2 FQGNSA.

A few counts support this clone. This sample also contains other DNA sequences that code for the same CDR3. The chain uses TRBV7-2 and TRBJ2-5; 8 nucleotides align to TRBD2. V lost 8 bases, J lost 2 bases, and 7 bases stayed unmatched. This CDR3 comprises 14 residues. CDR1 and CDR2 from the germline V gene are SGHTA and FQGNSA. CDR3 nucleotides: TGTGCCAGCTCCTTTCAGCGGGGGCAAGAGACCCAGTACTTC. This sequence encodes CASSFQRGQETQYF.

To note about this clone: This sample includes further DNA sequences coding for the same CDR3. This sequence joins TRBV4-3 and TRBJ1-2; D ambiguous. The V and J ends lost 3 bases and 3 bases respectively, with 5 bases between them. The CDR3 consists of 12 residues. Germline CDR1 and CDR2: LGHNA and YSLEER. This chain's CDR3 is CASSQGDYGYTF. The CDR3 DNA sequence: TGCGCCAGCAGCCAGGGAGACTATGGCTACACCTTC.

The rearrangement links TRBV15 to TRBJ2-4, with D tentatively TRBD2 (5 bases). CDR1 and CDR2 from the germline V gene are LNHNV and YYDKDF (reference sequence). This CDR3 is built from 13 residues. V lost 7 bases to trimming and J lost 1 base, with 8 bases between them. The CDR3 nucleotides read TGTGCCACCACGCGGGTGGCCAAAAACATTCAGTACTTC. Translating gives CATTRVAKNIQYF. Using reference TRBV15 and TRBJ2-4 for the parts outside the CDR3, the full variable domain is DAMVIQNPRYQVTQFGKPVTLSCSQTLNHNVMYWYQQKSSQAPKLLFHYYDKDFNNEADTPDNFQSRRPNTSFCFLDIRSPGLGDTAMYLCATTRVAKNIQYFGAGTRLSVL.

The V and J genes are TRBV10-3 and TRBJ2-7; D is ambiguous. This CDR3 is 11 amino acids long. Trimming shortened V by 4 bases and J by 3 bases, and 4 bases separated the two germline ends. The germline CDR1 and CDR2 sequences are ENHRY and SYGVKD. The CDR3 DNA reads TGTGCCATCAGTGTAGACTACGAGCAGTACTTC. This gives the protein CAISVDYEQYF.

This clone was counted a few times. This rearrangement joins TRBV4-3 to TRBJ1-6; D is undetermined. The CDR3 consists of 15 residues. Looked up from germline, CDR1 is LGHNA and CDR2 is YSLEER. Trimming pared 2 bases from V and 10 bases from J, leaving 15 bases between. The CDR3 loop reads CASSQFIGSTSPLHF. For the CDR3, the DNA is TGCGCCAGCAGCCAATTTATCGGGAGTACATCACCCCTCCACTTT.

This clone was seen a few times. The genes are TRBV30 and TRBJ2-7; TRBD2 is a possible D gene (6 bases). This CDR3 comprises 13 residues. Between the trimmed V and J ends, which lost 2 bases and 2 bases, there was a span of 10 bases. Looked up from germline, CDR1 is GTSNPN and CDR2 is SVGIG (reference sequence). CDR3 bases: TGTGCCTGGAGTCTGGGACTCACCTACGAGCAGTACTTC. Its protein is CAWSLGLTYEQYF. The full variable domain, completed using reference TRBV30 and TRBJ2-7, is SQTIHQWPATLVQPVGSPLSLECTVEGTSNPNLYWYRQAAGRGLQLLFYSVGIGQISSEVPQNLSASRPQDRQFILSSKKLLLSDSGFYLCAWSLGLTYEQYFGPGTRLTVT.